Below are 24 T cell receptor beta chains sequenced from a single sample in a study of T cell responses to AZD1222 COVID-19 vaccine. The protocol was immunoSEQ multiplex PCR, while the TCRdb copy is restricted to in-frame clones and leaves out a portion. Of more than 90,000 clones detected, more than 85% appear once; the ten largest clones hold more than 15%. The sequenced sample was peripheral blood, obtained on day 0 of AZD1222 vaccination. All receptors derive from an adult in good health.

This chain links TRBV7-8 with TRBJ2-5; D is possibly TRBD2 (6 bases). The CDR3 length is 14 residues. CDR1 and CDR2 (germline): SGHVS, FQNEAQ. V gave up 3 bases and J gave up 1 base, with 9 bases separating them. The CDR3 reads CASSLKRVQETQYF. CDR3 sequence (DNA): TGTGCCAGCAGCTTGAAGCGGGTCCAAGAGACCCAGTACTTC. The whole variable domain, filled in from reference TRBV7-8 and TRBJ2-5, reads GAGVSQSPRYKVAKRGQDVALRCDPISGHVSLFWYQQALGQGPEFLTYFQNEAQLDKSGLPSDRFFAERPEGSVSTLKIQRTQQEDSAVYLCASSLKRVQETQYFGPGTRLLVL.

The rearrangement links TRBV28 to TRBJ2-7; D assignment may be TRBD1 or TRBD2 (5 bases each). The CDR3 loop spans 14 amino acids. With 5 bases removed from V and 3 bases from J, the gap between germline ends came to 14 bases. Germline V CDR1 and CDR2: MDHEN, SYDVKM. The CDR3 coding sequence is TGTGCCAGCAGTCTGTGGACACGGGACTACGAGCAGTACTTC. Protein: CASSLWTRDYEQYF.

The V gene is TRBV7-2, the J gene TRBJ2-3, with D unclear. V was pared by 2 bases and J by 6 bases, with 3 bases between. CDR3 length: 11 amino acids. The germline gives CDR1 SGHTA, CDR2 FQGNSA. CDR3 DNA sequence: TGTGCCAGCAGCTTAAGCGATACGCAGTATTTT. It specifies CASSLSDTQYF.

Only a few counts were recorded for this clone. CDR3 amino acids: CASSWTSGSRDEQFF. Here the CDR3 DNA reads TGCGCCAGCAGCTGGACTAGCGGGAGTAGGGATGAGCAGTTCTTC. This sequence joins TRBV5-1 and TRBJ2-1, with 13 bases that match TRBD2. The CDR3 has 15 amino acids. V lost 3 bases and J lost 8; bases outside the gene matches: 5. The germline V gene encodes CDR1 SGHRS and CDR2 YFSETQ.

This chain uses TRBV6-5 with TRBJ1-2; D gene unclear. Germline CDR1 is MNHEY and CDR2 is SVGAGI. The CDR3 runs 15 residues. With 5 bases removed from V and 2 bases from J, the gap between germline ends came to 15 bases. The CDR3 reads CASSQLGYRNYGYTF. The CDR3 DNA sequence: TGTGCCAGCAGTCAACTGGGGTATAGGAACTATGGCTACACCTTC.

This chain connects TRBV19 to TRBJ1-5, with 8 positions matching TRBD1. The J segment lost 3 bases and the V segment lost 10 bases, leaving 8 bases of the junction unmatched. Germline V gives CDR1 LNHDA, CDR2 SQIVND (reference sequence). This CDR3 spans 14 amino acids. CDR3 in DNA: TGTGCCACCCAGGACAGGGTGTACAATCAGCCCCAGCATTTT. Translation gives CATQDRVYNQPQHF.

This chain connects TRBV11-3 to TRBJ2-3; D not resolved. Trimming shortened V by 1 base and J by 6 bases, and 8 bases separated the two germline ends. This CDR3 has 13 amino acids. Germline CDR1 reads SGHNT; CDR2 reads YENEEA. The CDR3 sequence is CASSLARIDTQYF. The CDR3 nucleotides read TGTGCCAGCAGCTTAGCTAGAATCGATACGCAGTATTTT.

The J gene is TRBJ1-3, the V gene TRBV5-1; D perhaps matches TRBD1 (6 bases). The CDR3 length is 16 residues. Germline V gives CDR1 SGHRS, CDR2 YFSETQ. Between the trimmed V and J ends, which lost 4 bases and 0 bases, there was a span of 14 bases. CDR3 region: CASSPQGPISGNTIYF. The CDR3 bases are TGCGCCAGCAGCCCACAGGGTCCGATCTCTGGAAACACCATATATTTT.

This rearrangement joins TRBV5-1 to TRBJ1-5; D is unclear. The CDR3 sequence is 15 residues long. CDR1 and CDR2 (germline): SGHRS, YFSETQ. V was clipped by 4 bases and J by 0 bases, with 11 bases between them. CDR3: CASSRRPDSNQPQHF. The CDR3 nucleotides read TGCGCCAGCAGCCGCCGGCCGGATAGCAATCAGCCCCAGCATTTT.

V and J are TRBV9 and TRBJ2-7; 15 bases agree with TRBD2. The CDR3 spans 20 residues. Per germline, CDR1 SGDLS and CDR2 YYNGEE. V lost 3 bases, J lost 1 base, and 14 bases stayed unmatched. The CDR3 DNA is TGTGCCAGCAGCGCACGAATAGGGACTAGCGGGAGGTTCCAGTCCTACGAGCAGTACTTC. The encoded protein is CASSARIGTSGRFQSYEQYF. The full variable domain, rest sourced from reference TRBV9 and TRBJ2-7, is DSGVTQTPKHLITATGQRVTLRCSPRSGDLSVYWYQQSLDQGLQFLIQYYNGEERAKGNILERFSAQQFPDLHSELNLSSLELGDSALYFCASSARIGTSGRFQSYEQYFGPGTRLTVT.

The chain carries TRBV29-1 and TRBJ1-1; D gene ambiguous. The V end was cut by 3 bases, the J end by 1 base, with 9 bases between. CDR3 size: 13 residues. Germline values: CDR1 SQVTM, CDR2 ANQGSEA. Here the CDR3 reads CSVEVDSNTEAFF. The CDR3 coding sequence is TGCAGCGTTGAGGTGGACTCGAACACTGAAGCTTTCTTT.

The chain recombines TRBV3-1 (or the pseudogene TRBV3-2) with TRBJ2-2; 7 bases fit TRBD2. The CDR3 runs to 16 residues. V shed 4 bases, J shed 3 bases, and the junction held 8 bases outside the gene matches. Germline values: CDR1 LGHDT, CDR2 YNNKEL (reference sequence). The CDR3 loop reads CASSRTSVDYTGELFF. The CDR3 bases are TGTGCCAGCAGCCGAACTAGCGTAGATTACACCGGGGAGCTGTTTTTT.

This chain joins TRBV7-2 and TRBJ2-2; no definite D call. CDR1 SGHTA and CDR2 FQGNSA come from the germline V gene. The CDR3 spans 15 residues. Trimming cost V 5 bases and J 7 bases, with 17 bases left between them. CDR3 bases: TGTGCCAGCAGCCGCCTTGTGGGCGCCTTCGGGGAGCTGTTTTTT. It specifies CASSRLVGAFGELFF.

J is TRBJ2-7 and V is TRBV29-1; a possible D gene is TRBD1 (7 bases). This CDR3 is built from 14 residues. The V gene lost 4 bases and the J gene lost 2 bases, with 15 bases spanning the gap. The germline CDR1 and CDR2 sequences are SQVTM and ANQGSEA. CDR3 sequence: CSVAGGRGAYEQYF. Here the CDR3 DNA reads TGCAGCGTTGCAGGAGGCAGGGGGGCCTACGAGCAGTACTTC.

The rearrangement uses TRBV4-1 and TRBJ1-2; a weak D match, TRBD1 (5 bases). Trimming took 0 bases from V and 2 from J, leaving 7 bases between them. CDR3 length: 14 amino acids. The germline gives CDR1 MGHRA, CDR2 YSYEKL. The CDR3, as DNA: TGCGCCAGCAGCCAAGAGCGACAGAACTATGGCTACACCTTC. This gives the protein CASSQERQNYGYTF.

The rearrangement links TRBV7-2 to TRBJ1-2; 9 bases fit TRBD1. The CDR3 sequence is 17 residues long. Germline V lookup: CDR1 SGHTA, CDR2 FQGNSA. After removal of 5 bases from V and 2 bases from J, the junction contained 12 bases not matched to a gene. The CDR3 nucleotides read TGTGCCAGCAGCCCCCCGGGGGGAGGGACAGGGAACTATGGCTACACCTTC. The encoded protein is CASSPPGGGTGNYGYTF.

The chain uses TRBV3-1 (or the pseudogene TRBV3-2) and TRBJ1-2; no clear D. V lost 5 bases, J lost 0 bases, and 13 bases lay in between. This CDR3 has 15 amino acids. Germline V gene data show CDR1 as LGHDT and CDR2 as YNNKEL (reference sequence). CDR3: CASSSRLQPNYGYTF. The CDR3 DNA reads TGTGCCAGCAGCTCCCGATTACAACCTAACTATGGCTACACCTTC.

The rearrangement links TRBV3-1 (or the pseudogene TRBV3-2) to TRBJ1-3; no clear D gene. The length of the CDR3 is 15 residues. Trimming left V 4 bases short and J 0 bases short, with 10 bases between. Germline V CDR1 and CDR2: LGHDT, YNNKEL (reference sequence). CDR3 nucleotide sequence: TGTGCCAGCAGCCCCGGGTCCCACTCTGGAAACACCATATATTTT. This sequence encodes CASSPGSHSGNTIYF.

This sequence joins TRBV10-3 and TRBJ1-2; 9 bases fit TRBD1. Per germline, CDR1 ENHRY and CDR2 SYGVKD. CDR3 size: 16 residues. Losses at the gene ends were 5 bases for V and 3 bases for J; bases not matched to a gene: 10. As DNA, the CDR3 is TGTGCCATCAGTATGACACCGGGACAGGGCGACTATGGCTACACCTTC. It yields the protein CAISMTPGQGDYGYTF.

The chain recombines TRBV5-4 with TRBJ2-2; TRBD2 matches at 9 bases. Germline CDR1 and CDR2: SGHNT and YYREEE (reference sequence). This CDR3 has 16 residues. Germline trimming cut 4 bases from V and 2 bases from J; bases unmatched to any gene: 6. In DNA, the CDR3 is TGTGCCAGCAGCCCGACTAGCGGACAAAACACCGGGGAGCTGTTTTTT. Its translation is CASSPTSGQNTGELFF.

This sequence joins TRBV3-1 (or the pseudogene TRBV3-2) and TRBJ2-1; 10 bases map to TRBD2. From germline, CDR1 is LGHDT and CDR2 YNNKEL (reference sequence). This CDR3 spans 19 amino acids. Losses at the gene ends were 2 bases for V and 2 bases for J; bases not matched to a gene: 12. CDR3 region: CASSQRALAGVLPYNEQFF. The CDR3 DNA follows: TGTGCCAGCAGCCAACGTGCCCTAGCGGGAGTTCTGCCCTACAATGAGCAGTTCTTC.

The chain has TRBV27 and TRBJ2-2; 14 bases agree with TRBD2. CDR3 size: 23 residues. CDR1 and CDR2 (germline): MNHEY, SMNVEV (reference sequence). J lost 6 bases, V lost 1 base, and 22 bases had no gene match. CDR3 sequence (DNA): TGTGCCAGCAGTTTATGGGTACCCCGCACAGTTCTAAAGACTAGCGGGAGGGCCGGGGAGCTGTTTTTT. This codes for CASSLWVPRTVLKTSGRAGELFF.

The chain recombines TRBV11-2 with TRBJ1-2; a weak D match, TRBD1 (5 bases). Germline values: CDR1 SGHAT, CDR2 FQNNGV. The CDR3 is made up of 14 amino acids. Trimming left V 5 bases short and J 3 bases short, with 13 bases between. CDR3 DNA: TGTGCCAGCAGCCCCGGGGGGGTTTACTATGGCTACACCTTC. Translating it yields CASSPGGVYYGYTF.

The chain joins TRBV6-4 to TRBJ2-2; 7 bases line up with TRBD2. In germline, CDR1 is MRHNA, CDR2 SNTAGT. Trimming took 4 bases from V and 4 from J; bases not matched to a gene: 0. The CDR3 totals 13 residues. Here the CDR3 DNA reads TGTGCCAGCAGTGGGACTAGCACCGGGGAGCTGTTTTTT. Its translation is CASSGTSTGELFF.